This T cell receptor (beta chain) came from a study of blood T cells in healthy people across ages. Study details: About one barcoded beta molecule per two T cells was captured by template switching.

Trimming shortened V by 0 bases and J by 4 bases, and 18 bases separated the two germline ends. This CDR3 spans 16 amino acids. The V gene's germline CDR1 is DFQATT and CDR2 SNEGSKA (reference sequence). At least 5.5 micrograms of total RNA were extracted per sample. Using a J-beta primer mix together with a sample-barcoded 5' primer, a second PCR was run for roughly 7 to 11 cycles. Using its own MiXCR run on the 5' RACE reads, TCRdb lists one record per CDR3 protein. The repertoire holds 800,000 to 1,300,000 distinct CDR3 sequences, under 30% seen once, with 0.65% to 0.95% in the top ten. These same data were also listed under a study on T cells of mothers and their children. From that study: A slight, non-significant increase in overlap was found for related mother-child pairs relative to unrelated pairs.

Sequencing was done on a sample of blood. The chain has TRBV20-1 and TRBJ1-2, with D tentatively TRBD1 (6 bases). The source is a girl aged 2 to 10 in good health. The CDR3 sequence: CSARDLKRGKGYGYTF. The CDR3 DNA sequence: TGCAGTGCTAGAGATCTTAAAAGGGGGAAAGGCTATGGCTACACCTTC.